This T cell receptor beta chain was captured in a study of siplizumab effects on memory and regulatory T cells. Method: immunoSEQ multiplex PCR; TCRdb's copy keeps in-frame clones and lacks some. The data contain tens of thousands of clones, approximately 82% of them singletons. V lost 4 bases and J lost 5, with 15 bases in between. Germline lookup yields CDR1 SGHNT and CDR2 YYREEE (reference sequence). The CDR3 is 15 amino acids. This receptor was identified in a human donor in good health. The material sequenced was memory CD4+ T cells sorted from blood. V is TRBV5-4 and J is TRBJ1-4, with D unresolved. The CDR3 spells CASSQPGGSNEKLFF. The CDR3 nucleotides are TGTGCCAGCAGCCAACCCGGCGGGTCGAATGAAAAACTGTTTTTT. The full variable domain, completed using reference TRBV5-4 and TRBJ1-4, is ETGVTQSPTHLIKTRGQQVTLRCSSQSGHNTVSWYQQALGQGPQFIFQYYREEENGRGNFPPRFSGLQFPNYSSELNVNALELDDSALYLCASSQPGGSNEKLFFGSGTQLSVL.